The text below deals with one TCR beta chain. Its antigen is still unknown. A sample-barcoded 5' primer and a J-beta primer mix were used in a second PCR of about 6 to 11 cycles. Via MiXCR, TCRdb re-called the 5' RACE reads, giving one row per CDR3 protein. The table lists 920,000 or so distinct CDR3 sequences, more than 35% of them singletons. This sample was taken from a study of blood T cells in healthy people across ages. Study findings and constraints: Observed TCR beta diversity per million T cells went down as age went up. This fall followed a roughly linear course with age.

The CDR3 is made up of 14 amino acids. V was shortened by 3 bases and J by 3 bases, with 10 bases between the two germline ends. Sequenced material: blood. This chain uses TRBV12-3 or TRBV12-4 with TRBJ2-3; no clear D. This receptor was obtained from a woman aged 55 to 70 in good health. CDR3 loop: CASSLGLGTDTQYF. CDR3 sequence (DNA): TGTGCCAGCAGTTTGGGCCTAGGAACAGATACGCAGTATTTT.